This T cell receptor beta chain was profiled in a study of read filtering for tumor transcriptome and immune sequencing. The library was built from around 380 ng RNA with molecular barcoded adaptors for alpha/delta and beta/gamma chains. TCRdb used MiXCR to reprocess the reads, holding one entry per CDR3 protein. The table includes 35,000 to 50,000 distinct CDR3 sequences, around 20% detected once. This CDR3 has 16 amino acids. With 1 base removed from V and 5 bases from J, the gap between germline ends came to 15 bases. Germline lookup yields CDR1 MGHDK and CDR2 SYGVNS. Sequencing was carried out using a population of CD138-negative cells sorted from bone marrow. The V call is TRBV25-1, the J call TRBJ1-5; TRBD1 is a possible D gene (6 bases). This TCR was sampled from a donor aged 40 or over with multiple myeloma. In nucleotides, the CDR3 is TGTGCCAGCAGTGAATCATCAGGGGACGGATATCAGCCCCAGCATTTT. It specifies CASSESSGDGYQPQHF.